One TCR beta chain is described in this entry. Its cognate antigen has yet to be identified. No much larger clonotype is one base removed from it; base qualities were not supplied. This sample was taken from a study of CD8 T cells in ankylosing spondylitis (TCRdb year 2017). Background on the whole study: To find TCR variants linked to disease, the study profiled T cell receptor beta repertoires in ankylosing spondylitis patients and healthy donors. In total, the full study cohort was made up of about 99 healthy donors and about two dozen ankylosing spondylitis patients. Peripheral blood was sampled, and synovial fluid was also collected from ankylosing spondylitis patients. General conclusions and limits of the study: The disease-linked clones had a CD8+ phenotype and were found at relatively low frequencies in peripheral blood. A TCR beta motif made up of 7 to 9 highly homologous amino acid variants appeared to be characteristic of blood from ankylosing spondylitis patients. The disease-linked clones were reported as significantly enriched in matched synovial fluid samples from ankylosing spondylitis patients. Some of the motif variants had been reported before in the synovial fluid and blood of reactive arthritis patients, a finding that suggests common disease-initiation mechanisms.

Sequencing was carried out with an Illumina HiSeq 2500. Quantitative 5'-RACE with molecular barcodes was used to prepare TCR beta libraries. For the original study's pipeline: A new computational method, built on a probabilistic model of VDJ rearrangement, was used to identify disease-linked TCR variants. Starting from the raw public reads, TCRdb applied fastp trimming at Q25, assembled clones with MiXCR and retained in-frame beta chains. Each CDR3 protein appears once, grouped with its most common genes and DNA. The V and J calls were determined by TCRdb, not by the authors. This sample lists 150,000 to 250,000 distinct CDR3 sequences; 10% to 15% were detected once. More than 15% of the sample rests with the top ten. Germline trimming amounts to 4 bases on V and 6 bases on J, with 4 as the count of junction bases outside the gene matches. The germline V gene encodes CDR1 LNHNV and CDR2 YYDKDF (reference sequence). Counted from cysteine to phenylalanine, this CDR3 has 13 amino acids. The DNA shown is the 39-base CDR3, in frame from base 1.

The specimen was blood, either unsorted or a sorted T cell fraction (not recorded which). This clonotype was sampled from a male donor with ankylosing spondylitis or in good health (not recorded which). The receptor chain draws on TRBV15 and TRBJ1-1; 8 middle bases align to TRBD1. The sequenced DNA is TGTGCCACCAGCATCCAGGGGGCGTCTGAAGCTTTCTTT. Its protein is CATSIQGASEAFF.